A single sample is the source of the 10 T cell receptor beta chains below, sequenced in a study of blood T cell repertoires in COVID-19. Assay used: immunoSEQ multiplex PCR; TCRdb lists only in-frame clones, some missing. The sample contains approximately 110,000 clones, 85% to 90% of which appear only once. Source material: peripheral blood. The receptors were sampled from a woman between 45 and 65 years old with acute or convalescent COVID-19.

This clone was detected once. V and J are TRBV10-3 and TRBJ1-4; D call uncertain. V lost 0 bases and J lost 8, with 7 bases in between. This CDR3 region has 13 residues. Germline loops: CDR1 ENHRY, CDR2 SYGVKD. The chain's CDR3 is CAISESTREKLFF. CDR3 nucleotide sequence: TGTGCCATCAGTGAGTCGACCAGGGAAAAACTGTTTTTT.

The rearrangement uses TRBV30 and TRBJ1-2; D is uncertain. The germline V and J ends were trimmed by 5 bases and 8 bases, with 15 bases remaining between them. Germline loops: CDR1 GTSNPN, CDR2 SVGIG (reference sequence). The CDR3 spans 12 residues. CDR3 nucleotides: TGTGCCTGGGCGGGTGCCGGTGGAGGCTACACCTTC. Amino acids: CAWAGAGGGYTF.

The chain has TRBV19 and TRBJ1-1; D remains unclear. Germline V CDR1 and CDR2: LNHDA, SQIVND (reference sequence). V lost 3 bases and J 0 bases, leaving 8 bases between the germline ends. This CDR3 contains 14 residues. The CDR3 region is CASSISQVNTEAFF. Here the CDR3 DNA reads TGTGCCAGTAGTATTTCTCAGGTGAACACTGAAGCTTTCTTT.

This chain joins TRBV27 and TRBJ2-2; 12 positions match TRBD2. CDR3 length: 14 residues. J gave up 5 bases and V 7 bases, and 2 bases lay outside the gene matches. Germline CDR1 is MNHEY and CDR2 is SMNVEV (reference sequence). The CDR3 nucleotides read TGTGCCAGCACAGGACTAGCGGGGACCGGGGAGCTGTTTTTT. Translation gives CASTGLAGTGELFF.

This chain joins TRBV5-4 and TRBJ2-1, with D hard to call. Between the trimmed V and J ends, which lost 0 bases and 4 bases, there was a span of 8 bases. Germline V lookup: CDR1 SGHNT, CDR2 YYREEE (reference sequence). This CDR3 has 14 amino acids. The CDR3 loop is CASSLGGGYNEQFF. CDR3 sequence (DNA): TGTGCCAGCAGCTTGGGAGGCGGATACAATGAGCAGTTCTTC.

The rearrangement uses TRBV3-1 (or the pseudogene TRBV3-2) and TRBJ1-1, with D maybe TRBD1 (5 bases). Per germline, CDR1 LGHDT and CDR2 YNNKEL (reference sequence). Trimming took off 2 bases at V and 8 bases at J, with 12 bases between the two ends. The CDR3 totals 13 residues. The CDR3 DNA follows: TGTGCCAGCAGCCAACATGACAGTTCCGAAGCTTTCTTT. Its translation: CASSQHDSSEAFF.

This chain links TRBV3-1 (or the pseudogene TRBV3-2) with TRBJ2-5; 12 bases are shared with TRBD2. The CDR3 sequence is 15 residues long. V gave up 6 bases and J gave up 7 bases; unmatched junction bases: 9. Germline loops: CDR1 LGHDT, CDR2 YNNKEL (reference sequence). This CDR3 reads CASSSRTSGVRTQYF. CDR3 nucleotide sequence: TGTGCCAGCAGTTCCCGGACTAGCGGGGTACGGACCCAGTACTTC.

The rearrangement joins TRBV7-9 to TRBJ1-1, with D possibly being TRBD1 (6 bases). Germline CDR1 reads SEHNR; CDR2 reads FQNEAQ (reference sequence). The germline V and J ends were trimmed by 1 base and 8 bases, with 11 bases remaining between them. The CDR3 totals 13 residues. CDR3 nucleotide sequence: TGTGCCAGCAGCTTAGGCAGCGGGACAGAAGCTTTCTTT. Its protein is CASSLGSGTEAFF.

The gene calls are TRBV3-1 (or the pseudogene TRBV3-2) and TRBJ2-5; 9 nucleotides agree with TRBD2. The CDR3 runs 14 residues. Germline-derived CDR1 and CDR2 are LGHDT and YNNKEL (reference sequence). With 10 bases clipped from V and 5 bases from J, the junction kept 11 bases outside the gene matches. The CDR3: CATGLSGGKETQYF. Here the CDR3 DNA reads TGTGCCACCGGCTTAAGCGGGGGGAAGGAGACCCAGTACTTC.

The chain joins TRBV5-4 to TRBJ2-2, with 11 bases fitting TRBD2. Germline CDR1 and CDR2: SGHNT and YYREEE (reference sequence). This CDR3 is built from 17 residues. Trimming at V came to 1 base and at J to 3 bases, leaving 5 bases not matched to a gene. This CDR3 is CASSLRLAGLYTGELFF. The CDR3 coding sequence is TGTGCCAGCAGCTTGAGACTAGCGGGACTCTACACCGGGGAGCTGTTTTTT.